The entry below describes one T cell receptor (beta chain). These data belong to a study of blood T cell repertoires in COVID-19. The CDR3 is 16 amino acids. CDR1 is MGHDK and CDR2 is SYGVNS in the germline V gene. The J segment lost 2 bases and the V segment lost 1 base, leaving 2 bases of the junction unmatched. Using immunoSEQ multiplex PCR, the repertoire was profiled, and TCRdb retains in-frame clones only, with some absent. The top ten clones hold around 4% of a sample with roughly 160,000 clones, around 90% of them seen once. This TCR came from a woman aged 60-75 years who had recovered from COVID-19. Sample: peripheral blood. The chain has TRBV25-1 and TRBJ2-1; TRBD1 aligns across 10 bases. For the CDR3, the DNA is TGTGCCAGCAGTGAATGGGGGACAGGGGCCTACAATGAGCAGTTCTTC. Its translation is CASSEWGTGAYNEQFF.